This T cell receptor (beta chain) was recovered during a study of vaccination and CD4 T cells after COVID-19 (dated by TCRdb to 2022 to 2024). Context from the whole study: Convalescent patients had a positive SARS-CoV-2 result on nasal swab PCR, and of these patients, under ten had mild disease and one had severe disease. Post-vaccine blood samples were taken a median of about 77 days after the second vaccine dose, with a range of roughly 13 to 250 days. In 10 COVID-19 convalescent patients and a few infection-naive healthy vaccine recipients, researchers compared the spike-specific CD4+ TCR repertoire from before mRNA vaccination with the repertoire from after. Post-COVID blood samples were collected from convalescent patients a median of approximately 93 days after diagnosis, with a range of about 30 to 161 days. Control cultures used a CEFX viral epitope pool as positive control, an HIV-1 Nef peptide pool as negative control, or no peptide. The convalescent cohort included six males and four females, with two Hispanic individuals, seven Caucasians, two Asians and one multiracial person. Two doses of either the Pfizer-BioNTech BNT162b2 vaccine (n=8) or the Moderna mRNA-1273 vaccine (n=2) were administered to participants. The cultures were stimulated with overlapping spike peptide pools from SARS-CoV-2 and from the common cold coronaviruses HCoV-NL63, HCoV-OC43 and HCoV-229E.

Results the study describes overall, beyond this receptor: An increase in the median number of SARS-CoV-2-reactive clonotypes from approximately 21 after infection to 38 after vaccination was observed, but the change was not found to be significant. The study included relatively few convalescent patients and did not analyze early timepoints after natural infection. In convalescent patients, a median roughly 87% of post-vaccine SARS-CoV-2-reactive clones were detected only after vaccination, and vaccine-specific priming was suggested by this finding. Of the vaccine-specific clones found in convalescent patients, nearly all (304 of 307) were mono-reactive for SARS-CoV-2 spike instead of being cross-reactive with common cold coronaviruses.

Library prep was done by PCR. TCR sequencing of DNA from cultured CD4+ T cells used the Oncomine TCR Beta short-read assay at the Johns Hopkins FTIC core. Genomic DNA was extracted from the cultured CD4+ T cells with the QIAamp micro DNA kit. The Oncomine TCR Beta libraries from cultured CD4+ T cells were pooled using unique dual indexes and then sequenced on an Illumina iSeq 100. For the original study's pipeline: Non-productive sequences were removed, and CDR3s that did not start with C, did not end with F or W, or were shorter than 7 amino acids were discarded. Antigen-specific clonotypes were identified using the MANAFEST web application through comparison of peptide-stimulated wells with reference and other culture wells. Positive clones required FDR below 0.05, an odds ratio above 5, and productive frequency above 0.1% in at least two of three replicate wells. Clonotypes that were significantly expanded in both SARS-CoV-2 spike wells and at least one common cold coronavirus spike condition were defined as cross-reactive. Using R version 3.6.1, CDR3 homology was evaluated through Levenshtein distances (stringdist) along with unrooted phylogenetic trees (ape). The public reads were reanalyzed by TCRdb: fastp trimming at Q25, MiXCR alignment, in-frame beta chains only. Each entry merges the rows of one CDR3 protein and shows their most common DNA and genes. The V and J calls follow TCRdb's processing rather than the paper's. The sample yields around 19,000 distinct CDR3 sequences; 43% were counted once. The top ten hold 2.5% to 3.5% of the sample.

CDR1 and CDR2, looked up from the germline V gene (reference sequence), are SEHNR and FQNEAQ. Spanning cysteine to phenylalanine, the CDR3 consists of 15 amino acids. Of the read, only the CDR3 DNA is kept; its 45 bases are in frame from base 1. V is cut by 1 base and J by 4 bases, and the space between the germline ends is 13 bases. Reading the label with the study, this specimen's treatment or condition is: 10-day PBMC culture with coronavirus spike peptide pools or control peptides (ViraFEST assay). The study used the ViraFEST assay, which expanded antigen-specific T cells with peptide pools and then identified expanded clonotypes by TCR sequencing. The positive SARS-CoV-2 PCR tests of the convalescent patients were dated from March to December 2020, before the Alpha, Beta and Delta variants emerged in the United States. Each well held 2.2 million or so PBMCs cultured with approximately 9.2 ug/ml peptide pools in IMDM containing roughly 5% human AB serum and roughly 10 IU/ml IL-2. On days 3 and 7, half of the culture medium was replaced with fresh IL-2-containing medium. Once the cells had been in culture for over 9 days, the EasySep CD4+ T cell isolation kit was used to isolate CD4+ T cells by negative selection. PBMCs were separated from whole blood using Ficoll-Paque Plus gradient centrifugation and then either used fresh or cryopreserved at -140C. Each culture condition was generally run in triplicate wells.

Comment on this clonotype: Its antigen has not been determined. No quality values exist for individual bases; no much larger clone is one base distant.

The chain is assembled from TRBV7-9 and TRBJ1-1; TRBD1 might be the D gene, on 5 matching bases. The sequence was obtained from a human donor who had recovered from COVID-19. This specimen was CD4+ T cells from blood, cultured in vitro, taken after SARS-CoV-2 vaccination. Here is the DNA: TGTGCCAGCAGCTTAGGCCTGGGGGAGGCCACTGAAGCTTTCTTT. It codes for CASSLGLGEATEAFF.